A selection of T cell receptor beta chains follows, all from one sample in a study of blood T cell repertoires in COVID-19. Sequenced by immunoSEQ multiplex PCR; TCRdb stores in-frame clones only, minus some. The sample lists more than 65,000 clones, 80% to 90% occurring once. The specimen was peripheral blood. All receptors derive from a man in his forties or fifties with active COVID-19. Each CDR3 is given with its conserved first and last residue. Fields, in order: clone size, D gene, V gene, J gene, CDR3 DNA, CDR3 protein. A D gene is named only where the DNA matches it firmly. The size of a clone is reported for some rows only, either as once, few or many, or as a class for expanded clones.

clone_size: once; d_call: TRBD1; v_call: TRBV7-9; j_call: TRBJ2-5; cdr3_nt: TGTGCCAGCACCACCGGGACAGGGAGGGAGACCCAGTACTTC; cdr3_aa: CASTTGTGRETQYF
clone_size: few; d_call: TRBD2; v_call: TRBV6-2/TRBV6-3; j_call: TRBJ2-7; cdr3_nt: TGTGCCAGCAGTTACTCAGGGGTAATTGGACTAGCGGAGCCCTACGAGCAGTACTTC; cdr3_aa: CASSYSGVIGLAEPYEQYF
clone_size: -; d_call: -; v_call: TRBV10-2; j_call: TRBJ1-3; cdr3_nt: TGCGCCAGCAGCTTGACAGACCCCAAGAGGGGAAACACCATATATTTT; cdr3_aa: CASSLTDPKRGNTIYF
clone_size: -; d_call: -; v_call: TRBV3-1/TRBV3-2; j_call: TRBJ2-3; cdr3_nt: TGTGCCAGCAGCCAAGACGAGGGTGCCACAGATACGCAGTATTTT; cdr3_aa: CASSQDEGATDTQYF
clone_size: few; d_call: -; v_call: TRBV20-1; j_call: TRBJ1-2; cdr3_nt: TGCAGTGCTGGTGACACTCAGGACACCTTC; cdr3_aa: CSAGDTQDTF
clone_size: -; d_call: -; v_call: TRBV5-1; j_call: TRBJ2-3; cdr3_nt: TGCGCCAGCAGCCCGGAGGGCCTTGGAACAGATACGCAGTATTTT; cdr3_aa: CASSPEGLGTDTQYF
clone_size: -; d_call: -; v_call: TRBV19; j_call: TRBJ2-7; cdr3_nt: TGTGCCAGTAGTACCTCGACAGGAGTTATCGCCTACGAGCAGTACTTC; cdr3_aa: CASSTSTGVIAYEQYF
clone_size: -; d_call: -; v_call: TRBV23-1; j_call: TRBJ2-1; cdr3_nt: TGCGCCAGCACGAAACCTCCTGGACTAACGAGCTCCTACAATGAGCAGTTCTTC; cdr3_aa: CASTKPPGLTSSYNEQFF
clone_size: once; d_call: -; v_call: TRBV6-2/TRBV6-3; j_call: TRBJ1-2; cdr3_nt: TGTGCCAGCAGTTCGGGACACCATGGTCCTAACTATGGCTACACCTTC; cdr3_aa: CASSSGHHGPNYGYTF
clone_size: -; d_call: -; v_call: TRBV11-2; j_call: TRBJ2-1; cdr3_nt: TGTGCCAGCAGGGATTGGACAGCCGGGCCCAGCTACAATGAGCAGTTCTTC; cdr3_aa: CASRDWTAGPSYNEQFF
clone_size: -; d_call: -; v_call: TRBV2; j_call: TRBJ1-2; cdr3_nt: TGTGCCAGCAGAGTAGGGAGCTTTGGCTACACCTTC; cdr3_aa: CASRVGSFGYTF
clone_size: -; d_call: -; v_call: TRBV18; j_call: TRBJ2-5; cdr3_nt: TGTGCCAGCTCACCACCCGACTGGGAGACCCAGTACTTC; cdr3_aa: CASSPPDWETQYF
clone_size: -; d_call: TRBD1; v_call: TRBV7-9; j_call: TRBJ1-1; cdr3_nt: TGTGCCAGCAGCACGACAGGGGGGGTAGCTGAAGCTTTCTTT; cdr3_aa: CASSTTGGVAEAFF
clone_size: -; d_call: -; v_call: TRBV28; j_call: TRBJ2-5; cdr3_nt: TGTGCCAGCAGTGGAGGGGTCCCAGAGACCCAGTACTTC; cdr3_aa: CASSGGVPETQYF
clone_size: -; d_call: TRBD2; v_call: TRBV5-1; j_call: TRBJ2-3; cdr3_nt: TGCGCCAGCAGCTTGAAGCTAGCGGGAAACACAGATACGCAGTATTTT; cdr3_aa: CASSLKLAGNTDTQYF
clone_size: once; d_call: TRBD1; v_call: TRBV19; j_call: TRBJ1-1; cdr3_nt: TGTGCCAGTAAGAAGGGGGCGCTTAGCACTGAAGCTTTCTTT; cdr3_aa: CASKKGALSTEAFF
clone_size: -; d_call: TRBD1; v_call: TRBV5-1; j_call: TRBJ1-4; cdr3_nt: TGCGCCAGCAGCGACGGGACAGGCAATGAAAAACTGTTTTTT; cdr3_aa: CASSDGTGNEKLFF
clone_size: -; d_call: TRBD1; v_call: TRBV5-4; j_call: TRBJ2-7; cdr3_nt: TGTGCCAGCACCCGACAGGGCGGAAGAGCCTACGAGCAGTACTTC; cdr3_aa: CASTRQGGRAYEQYF
clone_size: -; d_call: -; v_call: TRBV4-2; j_call: TRBJ2-3; cdr3_nt: TGTGCCAGCAGCCAAGAGTCGGTAGCGGCAGATACGCAGTATTTT; cdr3_aa: CASSQESVAADTQYF
clone_size: -; d_call: TRBD1; v_call: TRBV5-1; j_call: TRBJ1-2; cdr3_nt: TGCGCCAGCAGCCGAGTGACAGGGGTTGATGGCTACACCTTC; cdr3_aa: CASSRVTGVDGYTF
clone_size: -; d_call: -; v_call: TRBV7-9; j_call: TRBJ1-1; cdr3_nt: TGTGCCAGCAGCTTAGCGGTCCGGGGCACTGAAGCTTTCTTT; cdr3_aa: CASSLAVRGTEAFF
clone_size: -; d_call: TRBD2; v_call: TRBV11-2; j_call: TRBJ2-7; cdr3_nt: TGTGCCAGCAGCTTGGGAGGGAACTACGAGCAGTACTTC; cdr3_aa: CASSLGGNYEQYF
clone_size: -; d_call: TRBD1; v_call: TRBV19; j_call: TRBJ1-2; cdr3_nt: TGTGCCAGTAGCGACAGGGTGGACTATGGCTACACCTTC; cdr3_aa: CASSDRVDYGYTF
clone_size: -; d_call: -; v_call: TRBV6-5; j_call: TRBJ2-3; cdr3_nt: TGTGCCAGCAGTTACTCGAGTTCAGATACGCAGTATTTT; cdr3_aa: CASSYSSSDTQYF
clone_size: -; d_call: TRBD1; v_call: TRBV6-5; j_call: TRBJ2-5; cdr3_nt: TGTGCCAGTTCAAGCGGACAGGGCGGGGAGACCCAGTACTTC; cdr3_aa: CASSSGQGGETQYF
clone_size: -; d_call: TRBD2; v_call: TRBV20-1; j_call: TRBJ2-7; cdr3_nt: TGCAGTGCTAGTCTTGGACTAGCGGGAGTCTACGAGCAGTACTTC; cdr3_aa: CSASLGLAGVYEQYF
clone_size: -; d_call: TRBD1; v_call: TRBV4-1; j_call: TRBJ2-6; cdr3_nt: TGCGCCAGCAGCCAAGAAGGGACAGGGTCCTCTGGGGCCAACGTCCTGACTTTC; cdr3_aa: CASSQEGTGSSGANVLTF
clone_size: -; d_call: TRBD2; v_call: TRBV19; j_call: TRBJ2-5; cdr3_nt: TGTGCCAGTAAGGGAGGGTGGGGTGGTGAGACCCAGTACTTC; cdr3_aa: CASKGGWGGETQYF
clone_size: -; d_call: TRBD2; v_call: TRBV28; j_call: TRBJ2-3; cdr3_nt: TGTGCCAGCAGTGGGCGACTAGCGGGCACAGATACGCAGTATTTT; cdr3_aa: CASSGRLAGTDTQYF
clone_size: -; d_call: -; v_call: TRBV7-3; j_call: TRBJ1-4; cdr3_nt: TGTGCCAGCAGCCTGTGGAGCGGGCCTAATGAAAAACTGTTTTTT; cdr3_aa: CASSLWSGPNEKLFF
clone_size: -; d_call: -; v_call: TRBV6-5; j_call: TRBJ1-2; cdr3_nt: TGTGCCAGCAGGACAGGTGGGAACTATGGCTACACCTTC; cdr3_aa: CASRTGGNYGYTF
clone_size: -; d_call: -; v_call: TRBV7-9; j_call: TRBJ2-4; cdr3_nt: TGTGCCAGCAGCTATAGCGAGAGCAAAAACATTCAGTACTTC; cdr3_aa: CASSYSESKNIQYF
clone_size: -; d_call: -; v_call: TRBV4-1; j_call: TRBJ2-5; cdr3_nt: TGCGCCAGCAGCCGCCGGATGACAGACCAAGAGACCCAGTACTTC; cdr3_aa: CASSRRMTDQETQYF
clone_size: -; d_call: -; v_call: TRBV5-1; j_call: TRBJ1-4; cdr3_nt: TGCGCCAGCAGCTTGAACAGGGAGGGGGAAAAACTGTTTTTT; cdr3_aa: CASSLNREGEKLFF
clone_size: few; d_call: -; v_call: TRBV27; j_call: TRBJ1-2; cdr3_nt: TGTGCCAGCAGTGGAGATTATGGCTACACCTTC; cdr3_aa: CASSGDYGYTF
clone_size: -; d_call: TRBD1; v_call: TRBV6-1; j_call: TRBJ2-4; cdr3_nt: TGTGCCAGCAGTGAAGCGCGACAGGGTGCCAAAAACATTCAGTACTTC; cdr3_aa: CASSEARQGAKNIQYF
clone_size: -; d_call: -; v_call: TRBV6-6; j_call: TRBJ2-7; cdr3_nt: TGTGCCAGCAGTTACGATCCGGCAGGTCTCGAGCAGTACTTC; cdr3_aa: CASSYDPAGLEQYF
clone_size: -; d_call: TRBD1; v_call: TRBV28; j_call: TRBJ1-1; cdr3_nt: TGTGCCAGCAGCAGTCACACAGGGGGCGCACAGAACACTGAAGCTTTCTTT; cdr3_aa: CASSSHTGGAQNTEAFF
clone_size: -; d_call: -; v_call: TRBV7-3; j_call: TRBJ1-2; cdr3_nt: TGTGCCAGCAGCTTAGGACAAAACTATGGCTACACCTTC; cdr3_aa: CASSLGQNYGYTF
clone_size: -; d_call: -; v_call: TRBV18; j_call: TRBJ2-5; cdr3_nt: TGTGCCAGCTCACCACCCCCCGGAGGAGAGACCCAGTACTTC; cdr3_aa: CASSPPPGGETQYF
clone_size: once; d_call: TRBD1; v_call: TRBV28; j_call: TRBJ2-4; cdr3_nt: TGTGCCAGCAGCTCAGGGGGCGCAGCCAAAAACATTCAGTACTTC; cdr3_aa: CASSSGGAAKNIQYF
clone_size: -; d_call: -; v_call: TRBV27; j_call: TRBJ2-1; cdr3_nt: TGTGCCAGCCGATCGGGTGGTGAGCAGTTCTTC; cdr3_aa: CASRSGGEQFF
clone_size: -; d_call: -; v_call: TRBV18; j_call: TRBJ2-3; cdr3_nt: TGTGCCAGCTCACGACAGATCGAGACAGATACGCAGTATTTT; cdr3_aa: CASSRQIETDTQYF
clone_size: -; d_call: -; v_call: TRBV11-1; j_call: TRBJ1-2; cdr3_nt: TGTGCCAGCAGCTTGGCAGGGAACGGCTACACCTTC; cdr3_aa: CASSLAGNGYTF
clone_size: once; d_call: TRBD2; v_call: TRBV27; j_call: TRBJ2-3; cdr3_nt: TGTGCCAGCAGTTCCCCCCGCCAGCGGGGGTCGCAGGATACGCAGTATTTT; cdr3_aa: CASSSPRQRGSQDTQYF